This entry lists 24 T cell receptor beta chains sequenced from one sample in a study of blood T cell repertoires in COVID-19. Using immunoSEQ multiplex PCR, the repertoire was profiled, and TCRdb retains in-frame clones only, with some absent. The table shows 250,000 to 350,000 clones, with around four fifths occurring only once. The specimen sequenced was peripheral blood. All receptors derive from a woman aged 50 to 60 with active or convalescent COVID-19.

V and J are TRBV10-2 and TRBJ1-1, with no clear D. Germline loops: CDR1 WSHSY, CDR2 SAAADI. Trimming cost V 6 bases and J 10 bases, with 12 bases left between them. This CDR3 is 11 amino acids long. DNA for the CDR3: TGCGCCAGCAGGGCGTTGCGGGGAGCTTTCTTT. It yields the protein CASRALRGAFF.

The chain carries TRBV27 and TRBJ2-1; TRBD2 agrees at 8 bases. The CDR3 runs to 18 residues. Looked up from germline, CDR1 is MNHEY and CDR2 is SMNVEV (reference sequence). The V segment lost 2 bases and the J segment 7 bases; nucleotides outside the gene matches: 16. The CDR3 DNA sequence: TGTGCCAGCAGTTTAATTGGCCCGGGAGGGCCTTCGGGAAATGAGCAGTTCTTC. Residues: CASSLIGPGGPSGNEQFF.

This chain connects TRBV6-2 or TRBV6-3 to TRBJ2-1; TRBD2 matches 7 bases. The CDR3 covers 16 residues. The junction had 8 bases not matched to a gene; V was cut back by 5 bases and J by 1 base. Germline lookup yields CDR1 MNHEY and CDR2 SVGEGT. The CDR3 region has the DNA TGTGCCAGCAGTCGGTATGGACTAGTATCCTACAATGAGCAGTTCTTC. Its protein is CASSRYGLVSYNEQFF.

V and J are TRBV11-3 and TRBJ2-1, with D possibly matching TRBD2 (6 bases). Trimming took 0 bases from V and 9 from J, leaving 24 bases between them. CDR3 length: 18 residues. Germline CDR1 and CDR2: SGHNT and YENEEA. The CDR3 loop reads CASSLDRDWPSWAPEQFF. CDR3 nucleotides: TGTGCCAGCAGCTTAGACCGGGACTGGCCGTCCTGGGCGCCTGAGCAGTTCTTC.

The genes are TRBV4-1 and TRBJ2-7; 16 bases are shared with TRBD2. The CDR3 consists of 14 residues. Germline V gene data show CDR1 as MGHRA and CDR2 as YSYEKL. V trimming: 3 bases; J trimming: 12 bases; junction bases outside the gene matches: 5. The CDR3 DNA reads TGCGCCAGCAGCCAGGGACTAGCGGGAGGGCTTCCGTACTTC. Protein product: CASSQGLAGGLPYF.

On this clone: One end of the junction fails to match germline, which may point to a read error. The chain carries TRBV5-1 and TRBJ2-1, with 13 bases matching TRBD2. Germline V gene data show CDR1 as SGHRS and CDR2 as YFSETQ. The CDR3 totals 16 residues. The CDR3 nucleotides read TGCGCCAGCAGTTTGGACGGGACTAGCGGGGCCAATGAGCAGTTCTTC. Encoded protein: CASSLDGTSGANEQFF.

V usage is TRBV15 and J usage is TRBJ1-3; TRBD1 agrees at 9 bases. CDR3 length: 15 amino acids. The germline CDR1 and CDR2 sequences are LNHNV and YYDKDF (reference sequence). V was pared by 1 base and J by 8 bases, with 6 bases of the junction left unmatched. The CDR3 reads CATSRVETGGHTIYF. CDR3 coding DNA: TGTGCCACCAGCAGAGTAGAGACAGGGGGACACACCATATATTTT.

This chain uses TRBV7-8 with TRBJ1-2; 9 bases are shared with TRBD1. Per germline, CDR1 SGHVS and CDR2 FQNEAQ. V lost 5 bases to trimming and J lost 6 bases; unmatched junction nucleotides: 10. The CDR3 is 15 amino acids. As DNA, the CDR3 is TGTGCCAGCAGCCCCAGGGACAGGGTGTCGGATGGCTACACCTTC. Translation: CASSPRDRVSDGYTF.

In this sample, this clone turned up once. The chain links TRBV2 to TRBJ1-1; 8 positions match TRBD1. V lost 5 bases, J lost 6 bases, and 5 bases stayed unmatched. Germline-derived CDR1 and CDR2 are SNHLY and FYNNEI. This CDR3 is 13 amino acids long. The CDR3 here is CASSWTGWAEAFF. The DNA of the CDR3 is TGTGCCAGCAGTTGGACAGGGTGGGCTGAAGCTTTCTTT. The whole variable domain, remainder taken from reference TRBV2 and TRBJ1-1, is EPEVTQTPSHQVTQMGQEVILRCVPISNHLYFYWYRQILGQKVEFLVSFYNNEISEKSEIFDDQFSVERPDGSNFTLKIRSTKLEDSAMYFCASSWTGWAEAFFGQGTRLTVV.

V gene TRBV28 combines with J gene TRBJ2-1; 9 nucleotides align to TRBD2. V was pared by 5 bases and J by 6 bases, with 8 bases of the junction left unmatched. Germline CDR1 and CDR2: MDHEN and SYDVKM. The CDR3 spans 15 residues. CDR3 sequence reads: CASSRTSGHRNEQFF. DNA for the CDR3: TGTGCCAGCAGTCGCACTAGCGGGCACCGCAATGAGCAGTTCTTC.

This chain connects TRBV20-1 to TRBJ2-5; D gene ambiguous. The CDR3 is 17 residues long. CDR1 DFQATT and CDR2 SNEGSKA come from the germline V gene (reference sequence). V dropped 3 bases and J dropped 1 base, with 21 bases sitting between them. CDR3 sequence reads: CSASYGWPSTTQETQYF. The CDR3 region has the DNA TGCAGTGCTAGTTATGGCTGGCCCTCCACTACCCAAGAGACCCAGTACTTC.

The rearrangement uses TRBV5-1 and TRBJ1-2; 8 positions agree with TRBD1. Trimming removed 0 bases from V and 6 bases from J; junction bases left unmatched: 7. From germline, CDR1 is SGHRS and CDR2 YFSETQ. This CDR3 contains 15 residues. Here the CDR3 reads CASSLAPTGGNGYTF. DNA for the CDR3: TGCGCCAGCAGCTTGGCCCCCACAGGGGGTAATGGCTACACCTTC.

V gene TRBV2 combines with J gene TRBJ2-7; 10 nucleotides line up with TRBD2. The length of the CDR3 is 17 residues. CDR1 and CDR2 from the germline V gene are SNHLY and FYNNEI. With V trimmed by 0 bases and J by 0 bases, 5 bases remained unmatched. The CDR3 DNA is TGTGCCAGCAGTGAAGCGGCATCTAGCGGGAGCTCCTACGAGCAGTACTTC. It specifies CASSEAASSGSSYEQYF.

The chain links TRBV9 to TRBJ2-2; D might be TRBD1 (6 bases). Trimming took off 6 bases at V and 2 bases at J, with 11 bases between the two ends. The CDR3 contains 14 residues. Germline V gives CDR1 SGDLS, CDR2 YYNGEE. The CDR3 protein is CASMMGQNTGELFF. In DNA form, the CDR3 reads TGTGCCAGCATGATGGGACAAAACACCGGGGAGCTGTTTTTT.

The chain combines TRBV11-2 with TRBJ2-5, with a possible D match to TRBD2 (5 bases). V lost 3 bases, J lost 1 base, and 6 bases lay in between. Germline values: CDR1 SGHAT, CDR2 FQNNGV. The length of the CDR3 is 13 residues. The CDR3 reads CASSFGLQETQYF. As DNA, the CDR3 is TGTGCCAGCAGCTTCGGACTCCAAGAGACCCAGTACTTC.

The chain links TRBV7-8 to TRBJ1-2, with 7 positions matching TRBD1. Trimming at V came to 6 bases and at J to 3 bases, leaving 7 bases not matched to a gene. Germline CDR1 and CDR2: SGHVS and FQNEAQ. The CDR3 runs to 14 residues. The CDR3 here is CASRRDSNYYGYTF. The CDR3 bases are TGTGCCAGCAGGAGGGACAGTAATTACTATGGCTACACCTTC.

J is TRBJ2-2 and V is TRBV28; no clear D gene. The V end lost 5 bases, the J end lost 5 bases, and 9 bases lay between the germline ends. The length of the CDR3 is 13 residues. The germline V gene has CDR1 MDHEN and CDR2 SYDVKM. The CDR3 reads CASSPPGTGELFF. The CDR3 nucleotides read TGTGCCAGCAGTCCTCCGGGTACCGGGGAGCTGTTTTTT.

The rearrangement links TRBV28 to TRBJ2-3, with D uncertain. The V gene's germline CDR1 is MDHEN and CDR2 SYDVKM. The V end was cut by 6 bases, the J end by 3 bases, with 4 bases between. The CDR3 is 11 amino acids. The CDR3 loop is CASRQTDTQYF. The CDR3 nucleotides read TGTGCCAGCAGGCAGACAGATACGCAGTATTTT.

This clone was seen more than once but under ten times. The rearrangement joins TRBV19 to TRBJ2-6; tentative D call: TRBD2 (5 bases). V dropped 3 bases and J dropped 1 base, with 16 bases sitting between them. CDR3 size: 18 residues. Germline CDR1 LNHDA, CDR2 SQIVND (reference sequence). The CDR3 sequence: CASSIPPGSGSGANVLTF. The CDR3 region has the DNA TGTGCCAGTAGTATTCCGCCGGGGAGTGGTTCTGGGGCCAACGTCCTGACTTTC.

The chain has TRBV19 and TRBJ1-4, with D perhaps TRBD1 (6 bases). Between the trimmed V and J ends, which lost 4 bases and 7 bases, there was a span of 13 bases. CDR1 and CDR2 from the germline V gene are LNHDA and SQIVND (reference sequence). The CDR3 extends over 14 amino acids. CDR3 residues: CASSNRVGAEKLFF. The CDR3 DNA reads as TGTGCCAGTAGTAACAGGGTTGGGGCTGAAAAACTGTTTTTT.

The CDR3 DNA is TGCGCCAGCAGCGGGGGGACAGGCGCTGGAAACACCATATATTTT. Translated, it gives CASSGGTGAGNTIYF. This chain uses TRBV5-1 with TRBJ1-3; 8 positions match TRBD1. Trimming cost V 4 bases and J 2 bases; bases outside gene matches: 5. The CDR3 is 15 amino acids. The germline V gene has CDR1 SGHRS and CDR2 YFSETQ.

This sequence joins TRBV18 and TRBJ2-1; TRBD2 aligns across 13 bases. This CDR3 has 17 amino acids. The germline V gene encodes CDR1 KGHSH and CDR2 LQKENI. Trimming removed 3 bases from V and 1 base from J; junction bases left unmatched: 3. The CDR3: CASSPTSGGLSYNEQFF. The DNA of the CDR3 is TGTGCCAGCTCACCGACTAGCGGGGGGCTTTCCTACAATGAGCAGTTCTTC.

CDR3 protein: CARHGAVDRLSYEQYF. The CDR3 nucleotides read TGTGCCAGGCACGGGGCCGTCGACAGGCTATCCTACGAGCAGTACTTC. The V call is TRBV2, the J call TRBJ2-7, with D perhaps TRBD1 (6 bases). Germline V CDR1 and CDR2: SNHLY, FYNNEI. The CDR3 is made up of 16 amino acids. Trimming cost V 9 bases and J 1 base, with 22 bases left between them.

The chain uses TRBV7-3 and TRBJ2-6; D unclear. This CDR3 contains 16 residues. CDR1 and CDR2 from the germline V gene are SGHTA and FQGTGA. V lost 5 bases and J lost 3, with 14 bases in between. The chain's CDR3 is CASSTLTALGANVLTF. CDR3 nucleotides: TGTGCCAGCAGCACTCTGACTGCTCTTGGGGCCAACGTCCTGACTTTC.